This note documents a single T cell receptor beta chain sequence. V dropped 6 bases and J dropped 4; count of bases not matched to a gene: 5. CDR3 length equals 15 residues. Using a J-beta primer mix together with a sample-barcoded 5' primer, a second PCR was run for about 6 to 12 cycles. TCRdb recomputed calls from the 5' RACE reads with MiXCR, one row per CDR3 protein. The table records hundreds of thousands of distinct CDR3 sequences, 45% to 70% of them present only once. The source of the sample is a study of blood T cells in healthy people across ages. Each donor supplied ten milliliters of peripheral blood. A minimum of 7 million PBMCs was isolated per sample.

The rearrangement uses TRBV12-3 or TRBV12-4 and TRBJ2-1; 11 bases line up with TRBD2. This TCR came from a man aged 35 to 55 in good health. The material sequenced was blood. Written as DNA, the CDR3 is TGTGCCAGCAGCCCAGCTAGCGGGGGGTACAATGAGCAGTTCTTC. Amino acid sequence: CASSPASGGYNEQFF.